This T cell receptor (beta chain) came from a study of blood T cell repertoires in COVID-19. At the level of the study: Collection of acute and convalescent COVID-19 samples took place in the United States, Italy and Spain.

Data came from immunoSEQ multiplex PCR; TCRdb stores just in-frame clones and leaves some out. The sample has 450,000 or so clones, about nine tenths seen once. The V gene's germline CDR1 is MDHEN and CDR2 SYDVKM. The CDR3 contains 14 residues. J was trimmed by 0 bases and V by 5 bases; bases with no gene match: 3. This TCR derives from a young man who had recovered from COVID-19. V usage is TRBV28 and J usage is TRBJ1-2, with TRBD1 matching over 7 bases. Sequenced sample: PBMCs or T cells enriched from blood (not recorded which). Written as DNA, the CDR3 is TGTGCCAGCAGTGCGGGACAGCCTAACTATGGCTACACCTTC. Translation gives CASSAGQPNYGYTF.